This T cell receptor beta chain was captured by sequencing in a study of graft-versus-host responses after intestinal transplantation. TCRdb's table, derived via immunoSEQ multiplex PCR, lists solely in-frame clones and lacks some. This sample has 11,000 to 15,000 clones; around a third occur once, and the top ten carry 4.5% to 6%. The V and J ends lost 0 bases and 1 base, in that order; junction bases with no gene match: 5. The germline V gene has CDR1 SGHRS and CDR2 YFSETQ. CDR3 length equals 16 residues. The responders that had proliferated, CFSE-low CD3+CD4+ and CD3+CD8+ cells, were sorted after the reaction. This clone was counted only a few times.

V usage is TRBV5-1 and J usage is TRBJ2-3, with 7 bases matching TRBD2. The input for sequencing was alloreactive CD4+ T cells from a mixed lymphocyte reaction culture, taken before intestinal transplant. Stated subset: CFSE-low proliferating T cells sorted from approximately 6-day pre-transplant mixed lymphocyte reaction (GvH or HvG direction). This receptor was taken from a human patient who received an intestinal transplant. The DNA of the CDR3 is TGCGCCAGCAGCTTGGTGGTAGCGGGCGGCACAGATACGCAGTATTTT. It specifies CASSLVVAGGTDTQYF. The variable domain in full, with the rest retrieved from reference TRBV5-1 and TRBJ2-3, is KAGVTQTPRYLIKTRGQQVTLSCSPISGHRSVSWYQQTPGQGLQFLFEYFSETQRNKGNFPGRFSGRQFSNSRSEMNVSTLELGDSALYLCASSLVVAGGTDTQYFGPGTRLTVL.